The 16 T cell receptor beta chains given below trace back to one sample, sequenced in a study of cytomegalovirus exposure and HLA in healthy donors. Primers included in the PCR were 60 Vbeta and 13 Jbeta primers. TCRdb keeps only in-frame clones here, not all; method: immunoSEQ multiplex PCR. The table includes 69,000 or so clones, 74% detected once. The sequenced material came from PBMCs. The receptor source for this set is a woman aged 55-69 years in good health and CMV-seropositive.

The chain recombines TRBV6-6 with TRBJ2-7, with 8 bases lining up with TRBD1. Trimming cost V 6 bases and J 3 bases; bases outside gene matches: 7. Germline CDR1 and CDR2: MNHNY and SVGAGI (reference sequence). The length of the CDR3 is 14 residues. CDR3 sequence (DNA): TGTGCCAGCAGGGCCGGACAGGGTGGCTACGAGCAGTACTTC. The encoded protein is CASRAGQGGYEQYF.

This clone was detected a few times. The V gene is TRBV6-5, the J gene TRBJ1-5; D gene unclear. The germline CDR1 and CDR2 sequences are MNHEY and SVGAGI. Trimming removed 0 bases from V and 4 bases from J, with 10 bases in between. The CDR3 is 15 residues long. The CDR3 here is CASSYSRGMNQPQHF. The CDR3 DNA reads TGTGCCAGCAGTTACTCGAGAGGGATGAATCAGCCCCAGCATTTT.

Details on this clone: At one end, the junction sequence differs from germline, possibly due to a read error. V gene TRBV19 combines with J gene TRBJ2-3; 7 positions agree with TRBD2. The CDR3 covers 16 residues. Germline V gene data show CDR1 as LNHDA and CDR2 as SQIVND (reference sequence). CDR3: CASSIGTTFSTDTQYF. CDR3 DNA: TGTGCCAGTAGCATAGGGACTACATTTTCCACAGATACGCAGTATTTT.

The chain combines TRBV30 with TRBJ1-2; D is possibly TRBD1 (6 bases). The V and J ends lost 2 bases and 5 bases respectively, with 9 bases between them. The CDR3 has 12 residues. CDR1 is GTSNPN and CDR2 is SVGIG in the germline V gene (reference sequence). CDR3 coding DNA: TGTGCCTGGAGTACGGGGACATATGGCTACACCTTC. It codes for CAWSTGTYGYTF.

The chain combines TRBV28 with TRBJ2-1, with 8 nucleotides matching TRBD2. Germline values: CDR1 MDHEN, CDR2 SYDVKM. The CDR3 contains 16 residues. With V trimmed by 7 bases and J by 8 bases, 16 bases remained unmatched. CDR3 region: CASISPGGLEGDEQFF. Here the CDR3 DNA reads TGTGCCAGCATCTCACCTGGGGGACTAGAGGGGGATGAGCAGTTCTTC.

The rearrangement joins TRBV6-6 to TRBJ1-6, with 10 bases identical to TRBD1. Germline V lookup: CDR1 MNHNY, CDR2 SVGAGI (reference sequence). Unmatched junction bases numbered 5, after V lost 6 bases and J lost 9 bases. The CDR3 has 14 amino acids. CDR3 coding DNA: TGTGCCAGCAGCCAGGGACAGGGGACTTCACCCCTCCACTTT. Amino acids: CASSQGQGTSPLHF.

The V and J genes are TRBV5-1 and TRBJ2-1; 9 bases line up with TRBD1. The J segment lost 7 bases and the V segment lost 0 bases, leaving 8 bases of the junction unmatched. This CDR3 comprises 16 residues. Germline CDR1 SGHRS, CDR2 YFSETQ. The CDR3 is CASSLGPGQGTNEQFF. The CDR3 nucleotides are TGCGCCAGCAGCTTGGGACCGGGACAGGGAACTAATGAGCAGTTCTTC.

DNA of the CDR3: TGTGCCAGCAGCCAAGGACGGGGTCCTGTCGATGAGCAGTTCTTC. This codes for CASSQGRGPVDEQFF. J is TRBJ2-1 and V is TRBV4-2, with D possibly matching TRBD2 (5 bases). This CDR3 contains 15 residues. V lost 1 base and J lost 8, with 15 bases in between. The germline V gene has CDR1 LGHNA and CDR2 YNFKEQ.

The V gene is TRBV4-1, the J gene TRBJ2-1; possible D gene TRBD2, 6 bases. Germline CDR1 and CDR2: MGHRA and YSYEKL. Deletions cut 1 base from V and 12 bases from J, with 13 bases between. The CDR3 loop spans 13 amino acids. The CDR3 loop is CASSQVFVGGQFF. DNA for the CDR3: TGCGCCAGCAGCCAAGTATTCGTGGGAGGGCAGTTCTTC.

V and J are TRBV19 and TRBJ1-3; D not certain. Trimming left V 1 base short and J 4 bases short, with 11 bases between. The germline gives CDR1 LNHDA, CDR2 SQIVND (reference sequence). The CDR3 sequence is 15 residues long. CDR3 region: CASSIGGGIGNTIYF. CDR3 nucleotides: TGTGCCAGTAGTATAGGTGGAGGGATCGGAAACACCATATATTTT.

This clone has more than one count but fewer than ten. This chain joins TRBV11-2 and TRBJ2-1; tentatively, D is TRBD2 (6 bases). Germline lookup yields CDR1 SGHAT and CDR2 FQNNGV. The CDR3 has 13 amino acids. V dropped 8 bases and J dropped 0 bases, with 8 bases sitting between them. CDR3 DNA sequence: TGTGCCAGCGGGAGGAGCTCCTACAATGAGCAGTTCTTC. It codes for CASGRSSYNEQFF.

As to this clone: The missing conserved phenylalanine or tryptophan at the end of this CDR3 makes a read error likely. This chain links TRBV2 with TRBJ1-5, with D hard to call. This CDR3 is 15 amino acids long. The germline V gene has CDR1 SNHLY and CDR2 FYNNEI. V lost 0 bases, J lost 0 bases, and 6 bases lay in between. The CDR3 nucleotides read TGTGCCAGCAGTGAAGCGCTGGGTAGCAATCAGCCCCAGCATGTT. Encoded protein: CASSEALGSNQPQHV.

This clone was recorded a few times. Here the CDR3 reads CASSHGEGTDTQYF. CDR3 nucleotide sequence: TGTGCCAGCAGCCACGGGGAAGGCACAGATACGCAGTATTTT. The chain combines TRBV6-4 with TRBJ2-3, with D possibly matching TRBD2 (5 bases). Trimming pared 6 bases from V and 1 base from J, leaving 11 bases between. Germline CDR1 reads MRHNA; CDR2 reads SNTAGT. The CDR3 loop spans 14 amino acids.

This clone showed up just a few times. V usage is TRBV2 and J usage is TRBJ2-3, with D tentatively TRBD2 (6 bases). From germline, CDR1 is SNHLY and CDR2 FYNNEI. This CDR3 region has 13 residues. V lost 5 bases to trimming and J lost 2 bases, with 8 bases between them. Here the CDR3 reads CASSRDFTDTQYF. CDR3 sequence (DNA): TGTGCCAGCAGTCGGGACTTCACAGATACGCAGTATTTT.

The chain is built from TRBV5-8 and TRBJ2-1, with D possibly TRBD1 on 6 matching bases. The CDR3 has 15 residues. V was cut by 2 bases and J by 1 base, with 10 bases left in between. CDR1 and CDR2 (germline): SGHTS, YDEGEE. The CDR3 loop reads CASSFRGGSYNEQFF. CDR3 DNA: TGTGCCAGCAGCTTCCGAGGGGGTTCCTACAATGAGCAGTTCTTC.

In its sample, this clone was seen once. This rearrangement joins TRBV29-1 to TRBJ2-5, with 10 bases identical to TRBD2. The J call may be wrong; the DNA end is better matched by TRBJ2-7. The CDR3 runs 17 residues. Germline V gives CDR1 SQVTM, CDR2 ANQGSEA. CDR3 DNA sequence: TGCAGCGCCCGAGGAGGGGTAGCGGGGGGTGAACCTGACGAGCAGTACTTC. Residues: CSARGGVAGGEPDEQYF.